This is a list of T cell receptor beta chains from one sample in a study of cytomegalovirus exposure and HLA in healthy donors. The assay was immunoSEQ multiplex PCR, and TCRdb's table has in-frame clones only and misses some. The data hold about 120,000 clones, with about 83% observed a single time. The sample taken for sequencing was PBMCs. The receptors were sampled from a woman in her 40s in good health and CMV-seropositive. The CDR3 runs from the conserved cysteine through the conserved F or W. Fields, in order: J gene, V gene, D gene, clone size, CDR3 DNA, CDR3 protein. The D gene is left open where the match is weak. Clone size is shown for a subset of rows, as once, few, many or a class of expanded clone.

TRBJ1-1 TRBV6-1 NA NA TGTGCCAGCAGCGCCGGGAGGGGATATGCTTTCTTT CASSAGRGYAFF
TRBJ1-6 TRBV5-8 TRBD1 NA TGTGCCAGCAGCTTGGACAGGGGCACACAGTCACCCCTCCACTTT CASSLDRGTQSPLHF
TRBJ2-7 TRBV2 TRBD1 NA TGTGCCAGCAGTGAAAGGAGACAGGGGAACTACGAGCAGTACTTC CASSERRQGNYEQYF
TRBJ2-5 TRBV29-1 TRBD1 NA TGCAGCGAGGGACAGAAAGAGACCCAGTACTTC CSEGQKETQYF
TRBJ1-1 TRBV18 TRBD1 NA TGTGCCAGCTCACCTAAGACAGGGGCGGACACTGAAGCTTTCTTT CASSPKTGADTEAFF
TRBJ2-6 TRBV28 NA NA TGTGCCAGCCATAGTTACTCTGGGGCCAACGTCCTGACTTTC CASHSYSGANVLTF
TRBJ1-2 TRBV30 TRBD1 once TGTGCCTGGAGTTTGACAGGGCTAGGGACATATAACGGCTACACCTTC CAWSLTGLGTYNGYTF
TRBJ2-7 TRBV11-2 NA NA TGTGCCAGCAGCTTAGATCAGGGTGGCACCTACGAGCAGTACTTC CASSLDQGGTYEQYF
TRBJ1-3 TRBV5-6 NA NA TGTGCCAGCAGCTCAAAGAGCTCTGGAAACACCATATATTTT CASSSKSSGNTIYF
TRBJ2-7 TRBV5-6 NA NA TGTGCCAGCAGCTTGGACAGGTCCTACGAGCAGTACTTC CASSLDRSYEQYF
TRBJ2-7 TRBV25-1 TRBD2 few TGTGCCAGCAGTGATCCCGTAGCGGGGACCTACGAGCAGTACTTC CASSDPVAGTYEQYF
TRBJ1-2 TRBV18 TRBD1 NA TGTGCCAGCTCACCAAGGCCCTCGCAGGGGGCCCCCCTTGACTATGGCTACACCTTC CASSPRPSQGAPLDYGYTF
TRBJ2-5 TRBV5-1 NA NA TGCGCCAGCAGCTTGGCCCCAGCCAGGGAGACCCAGTACTTC CASSLAPARETQYF
TRBJ2-3 TRBV23-1 NA NA TGCGCCAGCAGTCCACCGGCAGGGTGCCCCACAGATACGCAGTATTTT CASSPPAGCPTDTQYF
TRBJ2-7 TRBV6-5 TRBD2 once TGTGCCAGCAGTTCTAGACTAGCGGGGACCTACGAGCAGTACTTC CASSSRLAGTYEQYF
TRBJ1-5 TRBV12-1 NA NA TGTGCCAGCAGCCCGAGGGGACAGAAAATCAATCAGCCCCAGCATTTT CASSPRGQKINQPQHF
TRBJ2-7 TRBV29-1 NA once TGCAGCGTTGAAGTACAGGACTACGAGCAGTACTTC CSVEVQDYEQYF
TRBJ1-3 TRBV6-5 NA NA TGTGCCAGCAGTAGAGCCGGGGAAGCTGGAAACACCATATATTTT CASSRAGEAGNTIYF
TRBJ2-7 TRBV18 NA NA TGTGCCAGCTCACCACCCGGGAGCTCCTACGAGCAGTACTTC CASSPPGSSYEQYF
TRBJ1-5 TRBV25-1 NA NA TGTGCCAGCGGAGGTGACTGGGGTAGTAGTCAGCCCCAGCATTTT CASGGDWGSSQPQHF
TRBJ1-1 TRBV4-2 TRBD1 NA TGTGCCAGCAGCCAGATGCCGGACAGGGGGCGAGGAACTGAAGCTTTCTTT CASSQMPDRGRGTEAFF
TRBJ2-7 TRBV12-5 NA NA TGTGCTAGTGCCACAGGGATCGGGCTCGGCGAGCAGTACTTC CASATGIGLGEQYF
TRBJ1-2 TRBV21-1 NA NA TGTGCCAGCAGCACGAACAGGGACGATAATGGCTACACCTTC CASSTNRDDNGYTF
TRBJ1-4 TRBV7-7 TRBD1 NA TGTGCTAGCAGCCCGGACGGACAGGCTAATGAAAAACTGTTTTTT CASSPDGQANEKLFF